One sample yielded the 5 T cell receptor beta chains listed below, sequenced in a study of early T cells in non-severe SARS-CoV-2 infection. TCRdb itself ran the 5' RACE reads through MiXCR, one entry per CDR3 protein. The table lists about 34,000 distinct CDR3 sequences, 6% to 7.5% of them singletons, with about 12% in the top ten. Sample: whole blood, taken at baseline. Every receptor here comes from an adult who was a healthcare worker with PCR-confirmed SARS-CoV-2 infection or an uninfected control (not recorded which).

The rearrangement links TRBV20-1 to TRBJ2-4, with 7 positions matching TRBD2. J gave up 5 bases and V 8 bases, and 12 bases lay outside the gene matches. CDR3 length: 14 amino acids. The V gene's germline CDR1 is DFQATT and CDR2 SNEGSKA (reference sequence). This CDR3 reads CSPERTREQNIQYF. CDR3 DNA sequence: TGCAGTCCCGAAAGGACGCGGGAGCAAAACATTCAGTACTTC.

The chain carries TRBV7-6 and TRBJ2-3; D not resolved. V was shortened by 5 bases and J by 1 base, with 13 bases between the two germline ends. The CDR3 has 15 residues. Germline CDR1 and CDR2: SGHVS and FNYEAQ. For the CDR3, the DNA is TGTGCCAGCAGCCCAACTTTAACAGGCACAGATACGCAGTATTTT. Residues: CASSPTLTGTDTQYF.

This clonotype was recorded at least ten times. The rearrangement links TRBV25-1 to TRBJ2-7, with D uncertain. The CDR3 runs to 12 residues. Germline values: CDR1 MGHDK, CDR2 SYGVNS. Deletions cut 10 bases from V and 3 bases from J, with 13 bases between. The CDR3, as DNA: TGTGCCATCCTACCTACCTACTACGAGCAGTACGTC. It yields the protein CAILPTYYEQYV.

This clonotype is medium-sized (0.01 to 0.1%). The gene calls are TRBV13 and TRBJ2-1; TRBD2 is a possible D gene (5 bases). Deletions cut 1 base from V and 2 bases from J, with 9 bases between. This CDR3 contains 15 residues. Germline assignment: CDR1 PRHDT and CDR2 FYEKMQ (reference sequence). The CDR3 reads CASSLEGSAYNEQFF. The CDR3 coding sequence is TGTGCCAGCAGCTTAGAAGGGAGTGCCTACAATGAGCAGTTCTTC.

This clonotype was observed a few times. The chain uses TRBV6-2 or TRBV6-3 and TRBJ2-7; the D call may be TRBD1 or TRBD2 (5 bases each). The CDR3 totals 16 residues. The V end was cut by 7 bases, the J end by 5 bases, with 24 bases between. Germline CDR1 is MNHEY and CDR2 is SVGEGT. The CDR3 here is CASINRGRPTGDEQYF. The DNA of the CDR3 is TGTGCCAGCATCAACCGGGGCCGACCAACTGGCGACGAGCAGTACTTC.